Shown below are 19 T cell receptor beta chains from a single sample sequenced in a study of early T cells in non-severe SARS-CoV-2 infection (dated by TCRdb to the early 2020s). The library was generated by 5' RACE. Instrument used: NextSeq 500. TCRdb reprocessed the public reads (quality trimming at Q25 with fastp, clone calling with MiXCR) and kept in-frame beta chains. Rows merge per CDR3 protein into single entries with the most common DNA and genes. The sample contains some 48,000 distinct CDR3 sequences, around 10% of them found a single time. The top ten clones comprise roughly 8.7% of the sample. The sample was whole blood. The receptors originated from an adult who was a healthcare worker with PCR-confirmed SARS-CoV-2 infection or an uninfected control (not recorded which).

In this sample, this clonotype turned up many times. This chain uses TRBV20-1 with TRBJ2-3; 7 nucleotides line up with TRBD2. The germline gives CDR1 DFQATT, CDR2 SNEGSKA (reference sequence). Trimming at V came to 5 bases and at J to 6 bases, leaving 8 bases not matched to a gene. The CDR3 is 13 amino acids. The CDR3, as DNA: TGCAGTGCTGCGGGGTTCGGGAGGGATACGCAGTATTTT. Protein product: CSAAGFGRDTQYF.

This clonotype showed up many times. The CDR3 sequence is CASRAEQGRWTEAFF. DNA for the CDR3: TGCGCCAGCAGGGCCGAACAGGGCCGATGGACTGAAGCTTTCTTT. V is TRBV5-1 and J is TRBJ1-1, with TRBD1 as a possible D gene (6 bases). Germline CDR1 and CDR2: SGHRS and YFSETQ. The CDR3 has 15 residues. V lost 5 bases and J lost 5, with 19 bases in between.

At least ten counts were recorded for this clonotype. CDR3 in DNA: TGTGCCAGCAGTACCCCAGGCAACCGGATTCAGTACTTC. It codes for CASSTPGNRIQYF. This chain joins TRBV12-3 or TRBV12-4 and TRBJ2-4; D call uncertain. V dropped 5 bases and J dropped 10 bases, with 15 bases sitting between them. The CDR3 sequence is 13 residues long.

This clonotype has at least ten counts. The chain recombines TRBV11-3 with TRBJ2-1; D is unclear. V lost 0 bases and J 4 bases, leaving 10 bases between the germline ends. The CDR3 is 15 amino acids. Per the germline V gene, CDR1 is SGHNT and CDR2 is YENEEA. The CDR3: CASSLEVGSYNEQFF. As DNA, the CDR3 is TGTGCCAGCAGCTTAGAGGTGGGATCATACAATGAGCAGTTCTTC.

This clonotype was counted between two and nine times. The chain has TRBV14 and TRBJ2-7; possibly TRBD1 for D (6 bases). Per germline, CDR1 SGHDN and CDR2 FVKESK. The CDR3 loop spans 15 amino acids. V was cut by 5 bases and J by 3 bases, with 17 bases left in between. The CDR3 DNA follows: TGTGCCAGCAGCTTGGGGGCGAGCGGTTACTACGAGCAGTACTTC. This sequence encodes CASSLGASGYYEQYF.

This clonotype was recorded many times. This rearrangement joins TRBV5-6 to TRBJ2-7, with unresolved D. The CDR3 runs to 12 residues. In germline, CDR1 is SGHDT, CDR2 YYEEEE. Trimming took off 4 bases at V and 5 bases at J, with 10 bases between the two ends. CDR3: CASSPSDHEQYF. CDR3 sequence (DNA): TGTGCCAGCAGCCCTTCGGACCACGAGCAGTACTTC.

This chain joins TRBV18 and TRBJ1-4, with D maybe TRBD1 (6 bases). CDR3 length: 17 residues. CDR1 KGHSH and CDR2 LQKENI come from the germline V gene. V was clipped by 3 bases and J by 1 base, with 15 bases between them. The CDR3 DNA reads as TGTGCCAGCTCACCCTCGACAGGATACCGAACTAATGAAAAACTGTTTTTT. Translated: CASSPSTGYRTNEKLFF.

At least ten counts were recorded for this clonotype. The chain links TRBV5-4 to TRBJ2-3; D tentatively reads TRBD1 or TRBD2 (5 bases each). This CDR3 region has 15 residues. Germline lookup yields CDR1 SGHNT and CDR2 YYREEE (reference sequence). V gave up 4 bases and J gave up 2 bases, with 14 bases separating them. CDR3 residues: CASSQGGPHTDTQYF. The DNA for the CDR3 is TGTGCCAGCAGCCAGGGCGGGCCCCACACAGATACGCAGTATTTT.

This clonotype was seen ten or more times. The chain couples TRBV5-5 to TRBJ1-1; the match to TRBD1 covers 8 bases. The CDR3 has 15 amino acids. The germline V gene has CDR1 SGHKS and CDR2 YYEKEE (reference sequence). V lost 5 bases to trimming and J lost 3 bases; unmatched junction nucleotides: 9. CDR3 nucleotides: TGTGCCAGCAGACTTACCGGGACAGGCGACACTGAAGCTTTCTTT. Translated: CASRLTGTGDTEAFF.

This clonotype was recorded at least ten times. This chain links TRBV14 with TRBJ1-1, with D possibly TRBD1 on 5 matching bases. The CDR3 length is 17 residues. Trimming took off 1 base at V and 0 bases at J, with 15 bases between the two ends. The germline gives CDR1 SGHDN, CDR2 FVKESK. CDR3 sequence (DNA): TGTGCCAGCAGCCAAGTCGTTCCGGGGCCTGTGAACACTGAAGCTTTCTTT. It specifies CASSQVVPGPVNTEAFF.

This clonotype was detected ten times or more. This chain links TRBV3-1 with TRBJ2-1, with 12 positions matching TRBD2. The CDR3 spans 16 residues. J was trimmed by 4 bases and V by 6 bases; bases with no gene match: 7. In germline, CDR1 is LGHDT, CDR2 YNNKEL (reference sequence). In DNA form, the CDR3 reads TGTGCCAGCAGACCGACGGGGACTAGCGGGTACAATGAGCAGTTCTTC. Translated, it gives CASRPTGTSGYNEQFF.

This clonotype came up many times. The CDR3 loop is CASSYPSTDTQYF. Written as DNA, the CDR3 is TGTGCCAGCAGCTACCCCAGCACAGATACGCAGTATTTT. The genes are TRBV7-9 and TRBJ2-3; no firm D call. V lost 4 bases and J 0 bases, leaving 5 bases between the germline ends. Per germline, CDR1 SEHNR and CDR2 FQNEAQ (reference sequence). The CDR3 contains 13 residues.

V gene TRBV5-1 combines with J gene TRBJ2-7; TRBD1 is a possible D gene (5 bases). This CDR3 has 18 amino acids. The V end was cut by 3 bases, the J end by 5 bases, with 27 bases between. CDR1 SGHRS and CDR2 YFSETQ come from the germline V gene. In nucleotides, the CDR3 is TGCGCCAGCAGCTCCCCCTTGGCGACAGAAGGATTAACTAACGAGCAGTACTTC. Its translation is CASSSPLATEGLTNEQYF.

This clonotype came up many times. The chain links TRBV3-1 to TRBJ2-1, with 10 bases matching TRBD2. Germline V gives CDR1 LGHDT, CDR2 YNNKEL (reference sequence). CDR3 length: 17 residues. Trimming took 1 base from V and 3 from J; bases not matched to a gene: 6. The CDR3 DNA follows: TGTGCCAGCAGCCAAGTCCCAACTAGCGGGATCTACAATGAGCAGTTCTTC. Translation: CASSQVPTSGIYNEQFF.

This clonotype was observed a handful of times. The genes are TRBV6-5 and TRBJ2-3; 13 bases line up with TRBD2. Trimming took 8 bases from V and 5 from J; bases not matched to a gene: 13. Germline lookup yields CDR1 MNHEY and CDR2 SVGAGI. The length of the CDR3 is 17 residues. CDR3 loop: CASRILGTSGIKDTQYF. CDR3 in DNA: TGTGCCAGCCGAATCCTCGGGACTAGCGGGATTAAAGATACGCAGTATTTT.

This clonotype came up many times. The chain joins TRBV27 to TRBJ2-5, with unresolved D. Germline V lookup: CDR1 MNHEY, CDR2 SMNVEV (reference sequence). Deletions cut 5 bases from V and 0 bases from J, with 7 bases between. This CDR3 is 13 amino acids long. The CDR3 nucleotides read TGTGCCAGCAGTCCCCCGTACCAAGAGACCCAGTACTTC. Translating it yields CASSPPYQETQYF.

This clonotype was seen at least ten times. The chain carries TRBV2 and TRBJ2-2, with D hard to call. This CDR3 spans 13 amino acids. The germline V gene encodes CDR1 SNHLY and CDR2 FYNNEI. V was clipped by 6 bases and J by 5 bases, with 10 bases between them. The CDR3, as DNA: TGTGCCAGCAGACTGCAGGCGACCGGGGAGCTGTTTTTT. Residues: CASRLQATGELFF.

The chain couples TRBV6-6 to TRBJ1-1, with D possibly TRBD1 on 5 matching bases. CDR1 is MNHNY, CDR2 SVGAGI, per germline (reference sequence). The V end lost 2 bases, the J end lost 5 bases, and 15 bases lay between the germline ends. This CDR3 contains 15 residues. The CDR3 here is CASSYSAAGRTEAFF. In nucleotides, the CDR3 is TGTGCCAGCAGTTACAGCGCGGCAGGGAGGACTGAAGCTTTCTTT.

The chain combines TRBV29-1 with TRBJ2-2; the D is unclear. V lost 3 bases and J 3 bases, leaving 5 bases between the germline ends. Per the germline V gene, CDR1 is SQVTM and CDR2 is ANQGSEA. This CDR3 has 12 residues. The CDR3 spells CSVDVYTGELFF. DNA for the CDR3: TGCAGCGTTGATGTGTACACCGGGGAGCTGTTTTTT.